The following is a TCR beta chain sequence with its context. V lost 4 bases to trimming and J lost 5 bases; unmatched junction nucleotides: 11. Per the germline V gene, CDR1 is SGHAT and CDR2 is FQNNGV. The CDR3 runs 16 residues. The data originate from a study of blood T cell repertoires in COVID-19. On the study more broadly: The analysed material was cDNA or gDNA that came from T cells, B-cell-depleted T cells, or PBMCs.

Participants were aged about 18 to 90 years, lived in about two dozen US areas, and enrolled virtually. Libraries were prepared by immunoSEQ multiplex PCR; TCRdb keeps only in-frame clonotypes and omits some of them. The top ten clones hold around 3.7% of a sample with approximately 260,000 clones, 80% to 85% of them seen once. Source material: PBMCs or T cells enriched from blood (not recorded which). This TCR was sampled from a man between 50 and 59 years old who had recovered from COVID-19. This chain connects TRBV11-2 to TRBJ2-5, with 9 positions matching TRBD1. Here the CDR3 DNA reads TGTGCCAGCAGCTCCAGACAGGGGGTCTCCTATGAGACCCAGTACTTC. This translates into CASSSRQGVSYETQYF. The variable domain in full, with the rest retrieved from reference TRBV11-2 and TRBJ2-5, is EAGVAQSPRYKIIEKRQSVAFWCNPISGHATLYWYQQILGQGPKLLIQFQNNGVVDDSQLPKDRFSAERLKGVDSTLKIQPAKLEDSAVYLCASSSRQGVSYETQYFGPGTRLLVL.